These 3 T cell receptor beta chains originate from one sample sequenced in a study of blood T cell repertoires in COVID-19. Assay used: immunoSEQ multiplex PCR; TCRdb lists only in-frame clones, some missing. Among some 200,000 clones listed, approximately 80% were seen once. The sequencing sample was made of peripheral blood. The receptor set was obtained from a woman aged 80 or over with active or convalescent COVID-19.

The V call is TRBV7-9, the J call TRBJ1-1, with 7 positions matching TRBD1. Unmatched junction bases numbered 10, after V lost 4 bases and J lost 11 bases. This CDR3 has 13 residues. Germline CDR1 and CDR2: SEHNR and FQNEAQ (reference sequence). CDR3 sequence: CASSSTGTGEAFF. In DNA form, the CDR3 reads TGTGCCAGCAGCTCAACCGGTACAGGGGAGGCTTTCTTT.

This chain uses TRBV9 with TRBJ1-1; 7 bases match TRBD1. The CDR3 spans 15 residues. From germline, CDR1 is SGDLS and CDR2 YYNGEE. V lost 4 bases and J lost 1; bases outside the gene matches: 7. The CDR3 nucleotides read TGTGCCAGCAGCCCATCGACAGGGAGGAACACTGAAGCTTTCTTT. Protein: CASSPSTGRNTEAFF.

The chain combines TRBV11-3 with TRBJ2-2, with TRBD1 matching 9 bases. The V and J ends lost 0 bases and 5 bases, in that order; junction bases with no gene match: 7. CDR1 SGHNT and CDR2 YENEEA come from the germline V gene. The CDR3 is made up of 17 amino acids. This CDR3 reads CASSLDAGQGFTGELFF. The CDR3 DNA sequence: TGTGCCAGCAGCTTAGACGCGGGACAGGGTTTTACCGGGGAGCTGTTTTTT.